This T cell receptor (beta chain) originates from a study of blood T cell repertoires in COVID-19. Study as a whole: Sources were T cells, B-cell-depleted T cells, or PBMCs; the material itself was cDNA or gDNA.

Trimming left V 5 bases short and J 0 bases short, with 13 bases between. This CDR3 is 15 amino acids long. In germline, CDR1 is SEHNR, CDR2 FQNEAQ (reference sequence). Authors' data handling: Scientists estimated how many nucleated cells there were by amplifying reference gene primers. Assay: immunoSEQ multiplex PCR; the TCRdb copy retains only in-frame clones and omits some. The DNA was the basis for D and trimming; V, J and clone size are from that table. The data hold some 90,000 clones, with roughly 89% observed a single time. The TCR comes from a woman aged 55-69 years with COVID-19, enrolled during active disease. Material: peripheral blood. This chain joins TRBV7-9 and TRBJ1-1; D not certain. CDR3 region: CASSGLLTMNTEAFF. CDR3 nucleotide sequence: TGTGCCAGCAGCGGACTATTAACCATGAACACTGAAGCTTTCTTT.